This TCR beta chain is drawn from a study of human T cells and chemical hapten exposure. General study points: DPC sensitization left the count of TCRs above 1 in 1000 unchanged.

Time point here: healthy volunteer bleed at 2 weeks. Unfractionated whole blood yielded total RNA. A note on this clonotype: Its antigen is not identified.

Germline V lookup: CDR1 SGHTA, CDR2 FQGNSA. The CDR3 covers 14 residues. Between the trimmed V and J ends, which lost 5 bases and 5 bases, there was a span of 12 bases. The library labeled individual cDNA molecules by adding unique molecular identifiers to them. A single record per CDR3 protein comes from TCRdb applying MiXCR to the RACE reads. The table has 130,000 or so distinct CDR3 sequences, approximately 9.5% seen once. The sequence was collected from a male donor in good health. Some clones in this sample may be carry-over from other donors' samples. The chain has TRBV7-2 and TRBJ2-2, with D uncertain. The sequencing input was whole blood. The CDR3 sequence is CASSLGPLTGELFF. The CDR3 region has the DNA TGTGCCAGCAGCCTAGGGCCTTTGACCGGGGAGCTGTTTTTT.